The next 31 T cell receptor beta chains were all read from a single sample in a study of vaccination and CD4 T cells after COVID-19. Their cognate antigens are unknown. Cultured CD4+ T cells had their DNA profiled by the Oncomine TCR Beta short-read assay. TCRdb called the PCR reads again in MiXCR, with one record for every CDR3 protein. In the table there are about 19,000 distinct CDR3 sequences, 55% to 70% of which are singletons. The sample's treatment: roughly ten-day PBMC culture with coronavirus spike peptide pools or control peptides (ViraFEST assay). The specimen sequenced was CD4+ T cells from blood, cultured in vitro. These receptors were taken from a human donor who had recovered from COVID-19.

This clonotype was counted a few times. The chain joins TRBV7-2 to TRBJ2-5; 7 nucleotides line up with TRBD2. The germline V gene has CDR1 SGHTA and CDR2 FQGNSA. The CDR3 extends over 11 amino acids. V trimming: 6 bases; J trimming: 6 bases; junction bases outside the gene matches: 1. This chain's CDR3 is CASRLAQTQYF. In nucleotides, the CDR3 is TGTGCCAGCAGACTAGCGCAGACCCAGTACTTC.

V is TRBV7-9 and J is TRBJ2-1; possibly TRBD1 for D (5 bases). The V end was cut by 8 bases, the J end by 2 bases, with 19 bases between. CDR3 length: 16 amino acids. Per germline, CDR1 SEHNR and CDR2 FQNEAQ (reference sequence). The CDR3 protein is CASDPTAGSPYNEQFF. DNA of the CDR3: TGTGCCAGCGACCCAACCGCAGGGTCACCCTACAATGAGCAGTTCTTC.

This clonotype was picked up a small number of times. The V call is TRBV24-1, the J call TRBJ1-1; D not resolved. The germline CDR1 and CDR2 sequences are KGHDR and SFDVKD. Trimming shortened V by 2 bases and J by 10 bases, and 10 bases separated the two germline ends. This CDR3 is built from 12 residues. The CDR3 DNA reads as TGTGCCACCAGTGATTCTTCCGATCGAGCTTTCTTT. Protein: CATSDSSDRAFF.

J is TRBJ2-6 and V is TRBV20-1; D is perhaps TRBD2 (6 bases). Trimming stripped 5 bases from V and 0 bases from J, with 20 bases between. The CDR3 loop spans 18 amino acids. Germline V gene lookup returns CDR1 DFQATT and CDR2 SNEGSKA (reference sequence). The CDR3 nucleotides are TGCAGTGCTTCCCCCGGGACTCCCCCCCTCTCTGGGGCCAACGTCCTGACTTTC. It is translated as CSASPGTPPLSGANVLTF.

The chain employs TRBV7-2 and TRBJ1-2; no reliable D call. Trimming cost V 6 bases and J 5 bases, with 10 bases left between them. Germline CDR1 reads SGHTA; CDR2 reads FQGNSA. There are 12 residues in the CDR3. CDR3: CASSMTSYGYTF. CDR3 nucleotide sequence: TGTGCCAGCAGTATGACAAGTTATGGCTACACCTTC.

This clonotype came up a few times. This chain links TRBV30 with TRBJ2-7; 10 nucleotides line up with TRBD2. V lost 6 bases to trimming and J lost 3 bases; unmatched junction nucleotides: 5. Looked up from germline, CDR1 is GTSNPN and CDR2 is SVGIG (reference sequence). This CDR3 has 13 amino acids. DNA for the CDR3: TGTGCCTGTCCCGGGACTAGCGACTACGAGCAGTACTTC. Its protein is CACPGTSDYEQYF.

The chain uses TRBV10-2 and TRBJ2-4, with 10 bases lining up with TRBD2. The V gene end was trimmed by 10 bases and the J gene end by 0 bases; junction bases not matched to a gene: 12. In germline, CDR1 is WSHSY, CDR2 SAAADI. This CDR3 is 17 amino acids long. CDR3 sequence reads: CATGGASGRVAKNIQYF. The CDR3 nucleotides read TGCGCCACCGGGGGGGCTAGCGGGAGAGTAGCCAAAAACATTCAGTACTTC.

The chain links TRBV19 to TRBJ2-7; 7 nucleotides agree with TRBD1. With 6 bases clipped from V and 3 bases from J, the junction kept 8 bases outside the gene matches. The CDR3 runs 14 residues. Germline assignment: CDR1 LNHDA and CDR2 SQIVND (reference sequence). The CDR3 coding sequence is TGTGCCAGTAGCGCCACGGGACAGAGCTACGAGCAGTACTTC. This sequence encodes CASSATGQSYEQYF.

This chain connects TRBV9 to TRBJ1-1; 7 nucleotides align to TRBD1. Per the germline V gene, CDR1 is SGDLS and CDR2 is YYNGEE. The CDR3 length is 17 residues. V lost 1 base and J lost 8; bases outside the gene matches: 17. CDR3 DNA: TGTGCCAGCAGCGTACCCTTCGAGGGACAGCGCGGGAAGGAAGCTTTCTTT. Residues: CASSVPFEGQRGKEAFF.

The genes are TRBV6-1 and TRBJ1-2; 7 bases are a match to TRBD1. The CDR3 loop spans 14 amino acids. Germline CDR1 reads MNHNS; CDR2 reads SASEGT. Trimming cost V 6 bases and J 3 bases; bases outside gene matches: 7. Here the CDR3 DNA reads TGTGCCAGCAGGTCTTTGGGGACAGACTATGGCTACACCTTC. It yields the protein CASRSLGTDYGYTF.

The chain uses TRBV5-4 and TRBJ1-3; D is unclear. Trimming shortened V by 0 bases and J by 4 bases, and 8 bases separated the two germline ends. Per the germline V gene, CDR1 is SGHNT and CDR2 is YYREEE (reference sequence). This CDR3 is built from 14 residues. The CDR3 sequence: CASSLDQGGNTIYF. The CDR3 DNA reads as TGTGCCAGCAGCTTGGATCAAGGGGGAAACACCATATATTTT.

V is TRBV5-1 and J is TRBJ1-1, with D unresolved. In germline, CDR1 is SGHRS, CDR2 YFSETQ. Trimming stripped 3 bases from V and 8 bases from J, with 8 bases between. This CDR3 region has 11 residues. For the CDR3, the DNA is TGCGCCAGCAGCTCTAGTGGAGAAGCTTTCTTT. This gives the protein CASSSSGEAFF.

This clonotype has just one count. The V gene is TRBV11-1, the J gene TRBJ1-3, with D tentatively TRBD1 (6 bases). Germline CDR1 and CDR2: SGHAT and FQDESV (reference sequence). V was cut by 3 bases and J by 2 bases, with 8 bases left in between. CDR3 size: 14 residues. For the CDR3, the DNA is TGTGCCAGCAGCTTGGGGGGCACTGGAAACACCATATATTTT. It codes for CASSLGGTGNTIYF.

The rearrangement links TRBV20-1 to TRBJ2-2; TRBD2 agrees at 7 bases. The V gene end was trimmed by 5 bases and the J gene end by 7 bases; junction bases not matched to a gene: 16. This CDR3 contains 16 residues. CDR1 is DFQATT, CDR2 SNEGSKA, per germline (reference sequence). CDR3 in DNA: TGCAGTGCTCGGGACTACCACATAAAAGGGAACGGGGAGCTGTTTTTT. Translated: CSARDYHIKGNGELFF.

The DNA for the CDR3 is TGTGCCAGCCGGGGGACCGCAGGGGATGGCTACACCTTC. It is translated as CASRGTAGDGYTF. The chain employs TRBV6-1 and TRBJ1-2, with TRBD1 as a possible D gene (6 bases). Germline lookup yields CDR1 MNHNS and CDR2 SASEGT. CDR3 length equals 13 residues. Trimming shortened V by 8 bases and J by 6 bases, and 16 bases separated the two germline ends.

J is TRBJ2-5 and V is TRBV7-9, with a tentative D call TRBD1 (6 bases). The CDR3 is made up of 13 amino acids. In germline, CDR1 is SEHNR, CDR2 FQNEAQ (reference sequence). The V and J ends lost 6 bases and 5 bases respectively, with 13 bases between them. CDR3 sequence: CASSSQGDETQYF. CDR3 coding DNA: TGTGCCAGCAGTTCACAGGGAGATGAGACCCAGTACTTC.

The V call is TRBV21-1, the J call TRBJ2-7; TRBD2 was called by the table and not checked on the DNA. TRBV21-1 is described as a pseudogene. The CDR3 extends over 16 amino acids. CDR3 in DNA: TGTGCCAGCACCACAAGAGGGACTAGCGGGTGTTCGAGGCAGTACTTC. This translates into CASTTRGTSGCSRQYF.

The V and J genes are TRBV9 and TRBJ2-3; the D gene could be TRBD1 or TRBD2 (7 bases each). CDR1 is SGDLS, CDR2 YYNGEE, per germline. The CDR3 contains 16 residues. V was clipped by 6 bases and J by 4 bases, with 21 bases between them. CDR3 protein: CASTRREGAFADTQYF. CDR3 nucleotide sequence: TGTGCCAGCACGAGGAGGGAGGGGGCTTTCGCAGATACGCAGTATTTT.

This clonotype was found a few times. The chain joins TRBV19 to TRBJ2-2; 9 bases agree with TRBD1. V shed 8 bases and J 6 bases; nucleotides not matched to a gene: 7. Germline V gene lookup returns CDR1 LNHDA and CDR2 SQIVND (reference sequence). CDR3 length: 14 residues. The CDR3 sequence is CASWDRVTPGELFF. CDR3 DNA sequence: TGTGCCAGTTGGGACAGGGTGACACCCGGGGAGCTGTTTTTT.

The chain uses TRBV11-3 and TRBJ1-6; TRBD1 might be the D (5 bases). V dropped 5 bases and J dropped 11 bases, with 13 bases sitting between them. This CDR3 has 13 residues. Germline V gene data show CDR1 as SGHNT and CDR2 as YENEEA. CDR3 amino acids: CASSPQTDAPLHF. The CDR3 nucleotides are TGTGCCAGCAGCCCTCAGACAGACGCACCCCTCCACTTT.

This sequence joins TRBV11-2 and TRBJ2-7; TRBD2 agrees at 13 bases. This CDR3 has 15 residues. Germline V gene lookup returns CDR1 SGHAT and CDR2 FQNNGV. Trimming at V came to 5 bases and at J to 5 bases, leaving 6 bases not matched to a gene. CDR3 bases: TGTGCCAGCAGCCCAGGACTAGCGGGAGTGAACGAGCAGTACTTC. Its protein product is CASSPGLAGVNEQYF.

This clonotype was counted only a few times. The chain is built from TRBV20-1 and TRBJ1-2; TRBD1 agrees at 8 bases. Losses at the gene ends were 2 bases for V and 3 bases for J; bases not matched to a gene: 8. The CDR3 is 15 amino acids. In germline, CDR1 is DFQATT, CDR2 SNEGSKA (reference sequence). The CDR3 is CSARSMTGEYYGYTF. The CDR3 nucleotides read TGCAGTGCTAGAAGTATGACAGGGGAGTACTATGGCTACACCTTC.

The J gene is TRBJ1-2, the V gene TRBV5-4, with 7 bases aligning to TRBD1. Germline CDR1 SGHNT, CDR2 YYREEE (reference sequence). Trimming took 0 bases from V and 3 from J; bases not matched to a gene: 5. The CDR3 contains 15 residues. The CDR3 sequence: CASSLAVGTDYGYTF. The CDR3 DNA follows: TGTGCCAGCAGCTTGGCCGTGGGGACAGACTATGGCTACACCTTC.

This clonotype is categorized as large. The J gene is TRBJ2-2, the V gene TRBV11-3; tentatively, D is TRBD2 (6 bases). Trimming took off 6 bases at V and 6 bases at J, with 14 bases between the two ends. This CDR3 has 14 residues. Germline values: CDR1 SGHNT, CDR2 YENEEA. The CDR3 DNA follows: TGTGCCAGCAGGGAGGGAGGAGGCCCCGGGGAGCTGTTTTTT. Amino acids: CASREGGGPGELFF.

The DNA for the CDR3 is TGTGCCAGCAACTTGACGGGTCGCAGGGAGGAGACCCAGTACTTC. It translates to CASNLTGRREETQYF. The V and J genes are TRBV21-1 and TRBJ2-5; the table calls TRBD1, which could not be checked here. TRBV21-1 is marked as a pseudogene. This CDR3 contains 15 residues.

This clonotype was picked up a small number of times. The genes are TRBV6-1 and TRBJ2-7; 11 bases fit TRBD1. The CDR3 runs to 14 residues. CDR1 and CDR2 from the germline V gene are MNHNS and SASEGT. Trimming at V came to 7 bases and at J to 7 bases, leaving 9 bases not matched to a gene. In DNA form, the CDR3 reads TGTGCCAGCAACGCCGGGACAGGGGGTACAGAGCAGTACTTC. This codes for CASNAGTGGTEQYF.

The gene calls are TRBV6-2 or TRBV6-3 and TRBJ1-1, with TRBD1 matching over 8 bases. The ends lost 6 bases at V and 4 bases at J; junction bases unmatched: 10. The CDR3 contains 15 residues. Per the germline V gene, CDR1 is MNHEY and CDR2 is SVGEGT. This CDR3 is CASRQDRVPGTEAFF. The CDR3 DNA sequence: TGTGCCAGCAGACAGGACAGGGTTCCAGGCACTGAAGCTTTCTTT.

This clonotype appeared a few times. This chain connects TRBV12-3 or TRBV12-4 to TRBJ1-2; 10 nucleotides match TRBD1. CDR3 length: 15 amino acids. With 6 bases clipped from V and 2 bases from J, the junction kept 6 bases outside the gene matches. The CDR3 region is CASRVRDRGNYGYTF. CDR3 nucleotide sequence: TGTGCCAGCAGGGTACGGGACAGGGGCAACTATGGCTACACCTTC.

This chain uses TRBV6-1 with TRBJ1-1; weak D call: TRBD1 (6 bases). The V gene's germline CDR1 is MNHNS and CDR2 SASEGT. CDR3 length: 14 residues. The V and J ends lost 7 bases and 0 bases respectively, with 12 bases between them. This CDR3 is CASTRQDVNTEAFF. CDR3 sequence (DNA): TGTGCCAGCACCAGACAGGACGTGAACACTGAAGCTTTCTTT.

The V call is TRBV15, the J call TRBJ2-3; no firm D call. The CDR3 loop spans 16 amino acids. Per germline, CDR1 LNHNV and CDR2 YYDKDF (reference sequence). The germline V and J ends were trimmed by 0 bases and 0 bases, with 10 bases remaining between them. The CDR3 loop reads CATSRDLPGSTDTQYF. The CDR3 bases are TGTGCCACCAGCAGAGACTTACCCGGGAGCACAGATACGCAGTATTTT.

Regarding this clonotype: The junction differs from germline at one of its ends, possibly a read error. V usage is TRBV6-9 and J usage is TRBJ1-5; D remains ambiguous. The CDR3 contains 8 residues. CDR1 and CDR2 from the germline V gene are MNHGY and SVAAGI. CDR3 coding DNA: TGTGCCACCTACACCCAGGATTTT. Amino acid sequence: CATYTQDF.